Listed below are T cell receptor beta chains from one sample, sequenced in a study of blood T cell repertoires in COVID-19. Only in-frame clones appear in the TCRdb table, and some are missing; sequencing was by immunoSEQ multiplex PCR. The repertoire holds approximately 160,000 clones, with around 83% as singletons. The sequenced sample was peripheral blood. The receptors were gathered from a man aged 65 to 79 who had recovered from COVID-19. Each CDR3 is given with its conserved first and last residue. Each record gives: D gene, J gene, V gene, clone size, CDR3 protein, CDR3 DNA. The D gene is left open where the match is weak. Clone sizes are given selectively: once, few, many, or a class where the clone is expanded.

- TRBJ2-5 TRBV5-1 - CASSNERGETQYF TGCGCCAGCAGCAATGAAAGGGGAGAGACCCAGTACTTC
TRBD1 TRBJ1-2 TRBV3-1/TRBV3-2 - CATHQQGSYGYTF TGTGCCACCCACCAACAGGGGTCCTATGGCTACACCTTC
- TRBJ1-5 TRBV2 - CASRENNRNQPQHF TGTGCCAGCAGAGAAAACAACAGGAATCAGCCCCAGCATTTT
- TRBJ2-7 TRBV28 - CASSPPSYEQYF TGTGCCAGCAGTCCCCCTTCCTACGAGCAGTACTTC
- TRBJ1-5 TRBV4-2 once CASSRLNTGDLPQHF TGTGCCAGCAGCCGCCTGAATACAGGCGATCTGCCCCAGCATTTT
TRBD2 TRBJ2-1 TRBV9 - CASSVGGGMNEQFF TGTGCCAGCAGCGTTGGGGGAGGGATGAATGAGCAGTTCTTC
TRBD1 TRBJ2-7 TRBV27 few CASRRDRGEGYEQYF TGTGCCAGCAGACGGGACAGGGGAGAGGGATACGAGCAGTACTTC
- TRBJ1-6 TRBV21-1 - CASRQPKAGRSPLHF TGTGCCAGCAGGCAACCTAAGGCAGGGCGGTCACCCCTCCACTTT
TRBD2 TRBJ2-2 TRBV24-1 once CATSDVSGRTTGELFF TGTGCCACCAGTGACGTGAGCGGGAGGACAACCGGGGAGCTGTTTTTT
- TRBJ2-1 TRBV7-2 - CASSLEVGELFF TGTGCCAGCAGCTTAGAGGTAGGGGAATTATTCTTC
- TRBJ1-2 TRBV5-1 - CASSPSSGFNYGYTF TGCGCCAGCAGCCCGTCGTCCGGGTTTAACTATGGCTACACCTTC
TRBD2 TRBJ2-7 TRBV19 once CASSTSAGAYEQYF TGTGCCAGTAGTACTTCAGCGGGAGCCTACGAGCAGTACTTC
TRBD1 TRBJ1-6 TRBV11-2 - CASSLQGGLSPLHF TGTGCCAGCAGCTTACAGGGGGGCCTTTCACCCCTCCACTTT
- TRBJ1-1 TRBV6-5 - CAVDAQLNTEAFF TGTGCCGTAGACGCACAGCTGAACACTGAAGCTTTCTTT
TRBD2 TRBJ2-3 TRBV3-1/TRBV3-2 - CASSKTSGRGASTDTQYF TGTGCCAGCAGCAAAACTAGCGGGAGGGGCGCTAGCACAGATACGCAGTATTTT
TRBD1 TRBJ1-2 TRBV5-1 - CASSKARDRSNYGYTF TGCGCCAGCAGCAAGGCTCGGGACAGAAGCAACTATGGCTACACCTTC
- TRBJ2-2 TRBV6-5 - CASSSGHANTRELFF TGTGCCAGCAGTTCCGGACACGCGAACACCAGGGAGCTGTTTTTT
TRBD2 TRBJ2-3 TRBV6-1 - CASSVIAGGVSDTQYF TGTGCCAGCAGTGTCATAGCGGGAGGGGTCTCAGATACGCAGTATTTT
TRBD2 TRBJ2-2 TRBV5-1 - CASSPGGTPNTGELFF TGCGCCAGCAGCCCGGGGGGGACACCGAACACCGGGGAGCTGTTTTTT